These T cell receptor beta chains were read from a single sample in a study of cytomegalovirus exposure and HLA in healthy donors. The assay was immunoSEQ multiplex PCR, and TCRdb's table has in-frame clones only and misses some. This table has 120,000 or so clones, about 9.4% appearing once. The sample comprised PBMCs. These receptors all come from a woman aged 40-49 years in good health and CMV-seropositive. Both conserved end residues are part of each CDR3. The D gene is left open where the match is weak. The size field is filled for only some rows; it gives once, few, many or a size class.

J: TRBJ2-7; V: TRBV29-1; size: -; D: TRBD2; CDR3: CSVAGGARSEQYF; DNA: TGCAGCGTCGCGGGGGGGGCGAGATCCGAGCAGTACTTC
J: TRBJ1-1; V: TRBV5-4; size: few; D: -; CDR3: CASSSRTGAEAFF; DNA: TGTGCCAGCAGCTCACGGACTGGCGCTGAAGCTTTCTTT
J: TRBJ2-3; V: TRBV4-2; size: -; D: TRBD2; CDR3: CASSQFRKGTSGYTDTQYF; DNA: TGTGCCAGCAGCCAATTCAGAAAAGGGACTAGCGGATACACAGATACGCAGTATTTT
J: TRBJ2-7; V: TRBV2; size: few; D: TRBD1; CDR3: CASVDGTGGTYEQYF; DNA: TGTGCCAGCGTGGATGGGACAGGGGGGACCTACGAGCAGTACTTC
J: TRBJ2-3; V: TRBV5-4; size: -; D: TRBD2; CDR3: CASSPRQRGLTDTQYF; DNA: TGTGCCAGCAGCCCGCGCCAGCGGGGGCTCACAGATACGCAGTATTTT
J: TRBJ1-5; V: TRBV25-1; size: few; D: -; CDR3: CASSPHGGDYQPQHF; DNA: TGTGCCAGCAGTCCCCACGGGGGGGACTATCAGCCCCAGCATTTT
J: TRBJ2-7; V: TRBV4-1; size: many; D: TRBD2; CDR3: CASSSPGHRTSGGANEQYF; DNA: TGCGCCAGCAGCTCACCGGGACACCGGACTAGCGGGGGTGCGAACGAGCAGTACTTC
J: TRBJ1-4; V: TRBV7-6; size: few; D: TRBD1; CDR3: CASSPGDRGREKLFF; DNA: TGTGCCAGCAGCCCAGGGGACAGGGGACGTGAAAAACTGTTTTTT
J: TRBJ1-2; V: TRBV10-2; size: -; D: -; CDR3: CASRTNGYTF; DNA: TGCGCCAGCAGAACTAACGGGTACACCTTC
J: TRBJ2-7; V: TRBV5-1; size: few; D: TRBD1; CDR3: CASSLGQGALSEQYF; DNA: TGCGCCAGCAGCTTGGGACAGGGGGCGCTTTCCGAGCAGTACTTC
J: TRBJ2-3; V: TRBV14; size: -; D: -; CDR3: CASSQDDTPSTDTQYF; DNA: TGTGCCAGCAGCCAAGATGACACCCCTAGCACAGATACGCAGTATTTT
J: TRBJ1-5; V: TRBV15; size: few; D: TRBD1; CDR3: CATSSRTGVRNQPQHF; DNA: TGTGCCACCAGCAGTAGGACAGGGGTACGCAATCAGCCCCAGCATTTT
J: TRBJ2-3; V: TRBV5-5; size: few; D: TRBD1; CDR3: CASSLTGARGTDTQYF; DNA: TGTGCCAGCAGCTTGACAGGGGCAAGAGGCACAGATACGCAGTATTTT
J: TRBJ1-1; V: TRBV5-1; size: few; D: -; CDR3: CASSLSTSTGGNTEAFF; DNA: TGCGCCAGCAGCTTATCTACTTCGACAGGTGGGAACACTGAAGCTTTCTTT
J: TRBJ2-1; V: TRBV30; size: -; D: -; CDR3: CAWNRLSLGFYHEQFF; DNA: TGTGCCTGGAACAGGCTCAGTTTAGGGTTTTATCATGAGCAGTTCTTC
J: TRBJ1-5; V: TRBV6-6; size: -; D: TRBD1; CDR3: CASGGNRGGNQPQHF; DNA: TGTGCCAGCGGGGGGAACAGGGGAGGCAATCAGCCCCAGCATTTT
J: TRBJ1-1; V: TRBV7-9; size: few; D: -; CDR3: CASSLVGGDTEAFF; DNA: TGTGCCAGCAGCTTAGTCGGAGGGGACACTGAAGCTTTCTTT
J: TRBJ1-4; V: TRBV7-9; size: -; D: TRBD1; CDR3: CASSPPGQALLLFF; DNA: TGTGCCAGCAGCCCCCCGGGACAGGCCCTGCTGCTGTTTTTT
J: TRBJ1-2; V: TRBV6-6; size: -; D: -; CDR3: CASSYGGGQFNYGYTF; DNA: TGTGCCAGCAGTTACGGGGGGGGGCAGTTTAACTATGGCTACACCTTC
J: TRBJ2-3; V: TRBV27; size: -; D: TRBD2; CDR3: CASSLSSGGDTQYF; DNA: TGTGCCAGCAGTTTGTCTAGCGGGGGGGATACGCAGTATTTT
J: TRBJ2-1; V: TRBV9; size: -; D: -; CDR3: CASSVVLGEQFF; DNA: TGTGCCAGCAGCGTAGTACTAGGAGAGCAGTTCTTC
J: TRBJ2-3; V: TRBV9; size: few; D: TRBD2; CDR3: CASGLAGTPLDTDTQYF; DNA: TGTGCCAGCGGACTAGCGGGGACCCCTCTCGACACAGATACGCAGTATTTT
J: TRBJ2-5; V: TRBV5-6; size: -; D: TRBD1; CDR3: CASSTGQGVGETQYF; DNA: TGTGCCAGCAGCACGGGACAGGGGGTTGGGGAGACCCAGTACTTC
J: TRBJ1-5; V: TRBV6-5; size: -; D: -; CDR3: CASSSTGSGQPQHF; DNA: TGTGCCAGCAGTTCGACAGGTTCGGGTCAGCCCCAGCATTTT
J: TRBJ1-2; V: TRBV5-1; size: -; D: -; CDR3: CASSFDRRGYTF; DNA: TGCGCCAGCAGCTTCGACAGGCGGGGCTACACCTTC
J: TRBJ2-3; V: TRBV5-1; size: few; D: -; CDR3: CASSAVGQPPDTQYF; DNA: TGCGCCAGCAGCGCGGTCGGCCAGCCCCCAGATACGCAGTATTTT
J: TRBJ1-1; V: TRBV7-9; size: -; D: TRBD1; CDR3: CASSWMTGTTEAFF; DNA: TGTGCCAGCAGCTGGATGACAGGGACCACTGAAGCTTTCTTT
J: TRBJ2-7; V: TRBV5-1; size: few; D: -; CDR3: CASSPDSVYEQYF; DNA: TGCGCCAGCAGCCCCGACAGTGTCTACGAGCAGTACTTC
J: TRBJ1-1; V: TRBV5-1; size: -; D: -; CDR3: CASSLFPGENPEAFF; DNA: TGCGCCAGCAGCTTGTTCCCGGGGGAGAACCCTGAAGCTTTCTTT
J: TRBJ2-4; V: TRBV15; size: -; D: TRBD2; CDR3: CATSRGGGDSIAKNIQYF; DNA: TGTGCCACCAGCAGGGGCGGGGGTGACTCGATAGCCAAAAACATTCAGTACTTC
J: TRBJ1-2; V: TRBV7-6; size: few; D: -; CDR3: CASSRDGGPSGSGYTF; DNA: TGTGCCAGCAGCAGGGACGGGGGACCCTCGGGTAGTGGCTACACCTTC
J: TRBJ2-3; V: TRBV5-1; size: few; D: TRBD1; CDR3: CASSLQGAGFTDTQYF; DNA: TGCGCCAGCAGCTTACAGGGGGCCGGTTTCACAGATACGCAGTATTTT
J: TRBJ1-1; V: TRBV18; size: -; D: TRBD1; CDR3: CASSRNRGDTEAFF; DNA: TGTGCCAGCTCTCGGAACAGGGGGGACACTGAAGCTTTCTTT
J: TRBJ2-7; V: TRBV19; size: -; D: -; CDR3: CASSISSASGEGYEQYF; DNA: TGTGCCAGTAGTATCAGTTCCGCGTCAGGGGAAGGGTACGAGCAGTACTTC
J: TRBJ1-2; V: TRBV30; size: few; D: TRBD1; CDR3: CALRQGAHYGYTF; DNA: TGTGCCTTAAGACAGGGGGCCCACTATGGCTACACCTTC
J: TRBJ2-2; V: TRBV27; size: few; D: -; CDR3: CASSLGRLEATGELFF; DNA: TGTGCCAGCAGTTTAGGAAGACTAGAAGCGACCGGGGAGCTGTTTTTT
J: TRBJ2-7; V: TRBV28; size: -; D: TRBD2; CDR3: CASSSAGTSGGWSSYEQYF; DNA: TGTGCCAGCAGTTCCGCTGGGACTAGCGGGGGGTGGAGCTCCTACGAGCAGTACTTC
J: TRBJ2-1; V: TRBV9; size: -; D: -; CDR3: CASSRGSSYNEQFF; DNA: TGTGCCAGCTCACGGGGGAGCTCCTACAATGAGCAGTTCTTC
J: TRBJ1-1; V: TRBV6-5; size: few; D: -; CDR3: CASSSHTQGNTEAFF; DNA: TGTGCCAGCAGCTCCCATACACAGGGCAACACTGAAGCTTTCTTT
J: TRBJ1-5; V: TRBV6-5; size: -; D: -; CDR3: CASSYALRQPQHF; DNA: TGTGCCAGCAGTTACGCTTTGCGGCAGCCCCAGCATTTT
J: TRBJ1-2; V: TRBV5-1; size: -; D: -; CDR3: CASRRDFTNYGYTF; DNA: TGCGCCAGCAGAAGGGACTTTACTAACTATGGCTACACCTTC
J: TRBJ2-1; V: TRBV7-9; size: many; D: -; CDR3: CASSLNPDSSYNEQFF; DNA: TGTGCCAGCAGCTTAAACCCTGATAGCAGTTACAATGAGCAGTTCTTC
J: TRBJ1-1; V: TRBV4-2; size: -; D: -; CDR3: CASSQGSTPGNTEAFF; DNA: TGTGCCAGCAGCCAAGGTTCCACTCCGGGGAACACTGAAGCTTTCTTT
J: TRBJ2-3; V: TRBV4-1; size: -; D: -; CDR3: CASGPRTDTQYF; DNA: TGCGCCAGCGGCCCCAGGACAGATACGCAGTATTTT
J: TRBJ1-4; V: TRBV29-1; size: few; D: -; CDR3: CSVEDGEKLFF; DNA: TGCAGCGTTGAAGATGGCGAAAAACTGTTTTTT